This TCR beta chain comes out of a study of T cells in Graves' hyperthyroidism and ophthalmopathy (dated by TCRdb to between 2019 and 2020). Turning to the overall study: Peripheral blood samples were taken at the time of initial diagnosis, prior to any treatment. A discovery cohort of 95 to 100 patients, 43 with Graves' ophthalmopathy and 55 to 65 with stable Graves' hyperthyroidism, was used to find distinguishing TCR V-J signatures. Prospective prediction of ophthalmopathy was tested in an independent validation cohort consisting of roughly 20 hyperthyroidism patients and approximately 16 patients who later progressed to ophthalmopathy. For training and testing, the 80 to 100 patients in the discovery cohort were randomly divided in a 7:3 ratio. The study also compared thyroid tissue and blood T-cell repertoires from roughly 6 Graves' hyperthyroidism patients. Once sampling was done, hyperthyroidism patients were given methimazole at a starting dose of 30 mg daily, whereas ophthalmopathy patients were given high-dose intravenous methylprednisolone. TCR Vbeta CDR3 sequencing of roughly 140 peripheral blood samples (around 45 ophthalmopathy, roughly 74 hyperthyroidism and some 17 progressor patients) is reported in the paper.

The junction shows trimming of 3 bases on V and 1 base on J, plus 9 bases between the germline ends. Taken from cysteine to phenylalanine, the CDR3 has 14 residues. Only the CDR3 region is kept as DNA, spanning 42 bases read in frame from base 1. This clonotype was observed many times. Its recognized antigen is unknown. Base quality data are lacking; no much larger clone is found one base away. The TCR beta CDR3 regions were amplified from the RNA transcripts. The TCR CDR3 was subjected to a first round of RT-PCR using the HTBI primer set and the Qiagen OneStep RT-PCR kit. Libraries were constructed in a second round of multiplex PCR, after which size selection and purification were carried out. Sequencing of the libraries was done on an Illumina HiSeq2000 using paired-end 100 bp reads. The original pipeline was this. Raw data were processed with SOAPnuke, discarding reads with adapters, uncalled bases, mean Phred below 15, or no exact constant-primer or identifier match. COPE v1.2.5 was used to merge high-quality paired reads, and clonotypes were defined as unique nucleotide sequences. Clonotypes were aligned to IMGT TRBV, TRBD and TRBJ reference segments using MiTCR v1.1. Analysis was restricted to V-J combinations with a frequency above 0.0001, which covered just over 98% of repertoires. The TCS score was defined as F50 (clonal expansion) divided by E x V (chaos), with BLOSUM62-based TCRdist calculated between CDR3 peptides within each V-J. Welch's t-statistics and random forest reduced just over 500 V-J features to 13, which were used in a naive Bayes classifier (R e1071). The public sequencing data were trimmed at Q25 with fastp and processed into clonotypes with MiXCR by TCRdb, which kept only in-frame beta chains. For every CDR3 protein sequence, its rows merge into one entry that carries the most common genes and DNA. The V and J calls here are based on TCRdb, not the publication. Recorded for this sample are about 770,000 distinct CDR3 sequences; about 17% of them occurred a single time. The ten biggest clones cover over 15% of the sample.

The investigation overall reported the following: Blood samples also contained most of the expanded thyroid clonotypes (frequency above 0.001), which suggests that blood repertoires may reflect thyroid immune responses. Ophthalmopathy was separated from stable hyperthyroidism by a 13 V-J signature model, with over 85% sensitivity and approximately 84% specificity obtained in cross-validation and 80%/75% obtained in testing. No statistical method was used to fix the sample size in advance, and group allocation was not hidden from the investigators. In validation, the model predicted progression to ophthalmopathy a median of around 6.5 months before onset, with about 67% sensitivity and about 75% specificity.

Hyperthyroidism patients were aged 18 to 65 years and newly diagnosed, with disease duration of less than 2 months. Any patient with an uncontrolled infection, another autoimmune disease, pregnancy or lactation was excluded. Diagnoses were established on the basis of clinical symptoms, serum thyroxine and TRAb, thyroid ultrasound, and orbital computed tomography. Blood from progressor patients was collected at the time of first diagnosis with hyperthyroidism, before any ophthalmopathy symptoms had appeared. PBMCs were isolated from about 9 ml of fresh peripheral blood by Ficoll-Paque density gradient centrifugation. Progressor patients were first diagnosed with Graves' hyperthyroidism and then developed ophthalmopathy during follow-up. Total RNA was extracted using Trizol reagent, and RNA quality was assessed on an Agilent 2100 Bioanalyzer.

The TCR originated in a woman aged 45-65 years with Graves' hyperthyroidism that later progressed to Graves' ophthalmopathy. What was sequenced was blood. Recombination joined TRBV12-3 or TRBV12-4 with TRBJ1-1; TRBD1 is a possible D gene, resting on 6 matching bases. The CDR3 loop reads CASSFQGPNTEAFF. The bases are TGTGCCAGCAGTTTCCAGGGGCCGAACACTGAAGCTTTCTTT.